One sample yielded the 25 T cell receptor beta chains listed below, sequenced in a study of blood T cell repertoires in COVID-19. Assay: immunoSEQ multiplex PCR; the TCRdb copy retains only in-frame clones and omits some. The table has 200,000 to 250,000 clones, 70% to 90% seen once. The specimen sequenced was peripheral blood. The receptor set was obtained from a woman in her forties or fifties with COVID-19, enrolled during active disease.

This chain uses TRBV18 with TRBJ2-2, with D hard to call. Between the trimmed V and J ends, which lost 3 bases and 4 bases, there was a span of 12 bases. CDR1 is KGHSH and CDR2 is LQKENI in the germline V gene. The CDR3 covers 15 residues. CDR3 sequence: CASSPPATATGELFF. The CDR3 DNA follows: TGTGCCAGCTCACCGCCCGCTACAGCCACCGGGGAGCTGTTTTTT.

This clone was observed a handful of times. The chain has TRBV14 and TRBJ2-5; possibly TRBD2 for D (5 bases). Trimming took off 1 base at V and 6 bases at J, with 12 bases between the two ends. Germline V lookup: CDR1 SGHDN, CDR2 FVKESK. The CDR3 loop spans 14 amino acids. The CDR3 here is CASSQVSGGKTQYF. In DNA, the CDR3 is TGTGCCAGCAGCCAAGTAAGCGGAGGAAAGACCCAGTACTTC.

This clone has only a few counts. The chain links TRBV19 to TRBJ1-2; possible D gene TRBD1, 6 bases. This CDR3 region has 17 residues. Germline CDR1 reads LNHDA; CDR2 reads SQIVND (reference sequence). V lost 3 bases and J lost 2, with 19 bases in between. The CDR3 DNA reads TGTGCCAGTAGTATCGTTGGGTCGCAGGGGCAGAACTATGGCTACACCTTC. Its translation is CASSIVGSQGQNYGYTF.

The chain carries TRBV5-1 and TRBJ1-5; TRBD1 matches 7 bases. The CDR3 is 14 residues long. J lost 2 bases, V lost 4 bases, and 3 bases had no gene match. Per germline, CDR1 SGHRS and CDR2 YFSETQ. CDR3: CASSKGAGNQPQHF. CDR3 sequence (DNA): TGCGCCAGCAGCAAGGGGGCCGGCAATCAGCCCCAGCATTTT.

V and J are TRBV19 and TRBJ2-2; D may be TRBD1 (5 bases). The CDR3 loop spans 14 amino acids. The V gene lost 3 bases and the J gene lost 6 bases, with 11 bases spanning the gap. From germline, CDR1 is LNHDA and CDR2 SQIVND (reference sequence). This CDR3 is CASSMSQVSGELFF. In DNA, the CDR3 is TGTGCCAGTAGTATGTCACAGGTTTCCGGGGAGCTGTTTTTT.

J is TRBJ2-1 and V is TRBV18, with D possibly matching TRBD2 (6 bases). Germline loops: CDR1 KGHSH, CDR2 LQKENI. Trimming took off 6 bases at V and 14 bases at J, with 20 bases between the two ends. This CDR3 region has 13 residues. Here the CDR3 reads CASSPDGGGAKFF. The DNA for the CDR3 is TGTGCCAGCTCGCCGGACGGAGGCGGGGCCAAGTTCTTC.

The rearrangement links TRBV9 to TRBJ2-2; 7 positions match TRBD1. CDR3 length: 17 residues. Per the germline V gene, CDR1 is SGDLS and CDR2 is YYNGEE. V dropped 4 bases and J dropped 6; count of bases not matched to a gene: 15. The CDR3 DNA is TGTGCCAGCAGCCCGACACCGGGGACAGCCCTCGCCGGGGAGCTGTTTTTT. Translated: CASSPTPGTALAGELFF. The full variable domain, its missing parts supplied by reference TRBV9 and TRBJ2-2, is DSGVTQTPKHLITATGQRVTLRCSPRSGDLSVYWYQQSLDQGLQFLIQYYNGEERAKGNILERFSAQQFPDLHSELNLSSLELGDSALYFCASSPTPGTALAGELFFGEGSRLTVL.

V usage is TRBV11-2 and J usage is TRBJ1-2; weak D call: TRBD1 (6 bases). Germline CDR1 reads SGHAT; CDR2 reads FQNNGV. The V and J ends lost 3 bases and 7 bases respectively, with 15 bases between them. The CDR3 length is 14 residues. CDR3: CASSFKTGSGGYTF. In nucleotides, the CDR3 is TGTGCCAGCAGCTTCAAAACAGGGTCGGGTGGCTACACCTTC.

V is TRBV5-1 and J is TRBJ2-1; 8 nucleotides align to TRBD2. This CDR3 has 15 amino acids. Germline V lookup: CDR1 SGHRS, CDR2 YFSETQ. V was clipped by 5 bases and J by 0 bases; unmatched bases: 4. For the CDR3, the DNA is TGCGCCAGCAGGCCCGGGACTAGCTCCTACAATGAGCAGTTCTTC. It yields the protein CASRPGTSSYNEQFF.

The chain carries TRBV7-8 and TRBJ1-4, with a weak D call TRBD1 (6 bases). The germline V and J ends were trimmed by 5 bases and 8 bases, with 15 bases remaining between them. The CDR3 runs to 14 residues. Germline CDR1 reads SGHVS; CDR2 reads FQNEAQ. The DNA of the CDR3 is TGTGCCAGCAGCGTAAAACAGGGTTCAGAAAAACTGTTTTTT. Its protein is CASSVKQGSEKLFF.

The J gene is TRBJ2-7, the V gene TRBV24-1; D is possibly TRBD1 (6 bases). Germline CDR1 KGHDR, CDR2 SFDVKD. V was clipped by 0 bases and J by 2 bases, with 16 bases between them. CDR3 length: 17 residues. CDR3 sequence (DNA): TGTGCCACCAGTGATTTGAACCCGACAGGCGTAGCCTACGAGCAGTACTTC. It yields the protein CATSDLNPTGVAYEQYF.

The chain joins TRBV6-4 to TRBJ2-1, with D tentatively TRBD2 (6 bases). V was cut by 10 bases and J by 2 bases, with 15 bases left in between. The CDR3 has 14 amino acids. CDR1 MRHNA and CDR2 SNTAGT come from the germline V gene. Here the CDR3 DNA reads TGTGCCACGCCCCAGGGCGGGACCTACAATGAGCAGTTCTTC. Its protein is CATPQGGTYNEQFF.

The CDR3 sequence is CASSHTYGGNTIYF. The DNA for the CDR3 is TGTGCCAGCAGCCACACTTACGGGGGAAACACCATATATTTT. V is TRBV7-2 and J is TRBJ1-3; D is unresolved. Per the germline V gene, CDR1 is SGHTA and CDR2 is FQGNSA. The CDR3 runs 14 residues. Trimming cost V 5 bases and J 4 bases, with 12 bases left between them.

The chain's CDR3 is CASSEAPRGGHADTQYF. The CDR3 DNA follows: TGTGCCAGCAGTGAAGCCCCGAGGGGGGGGCACGCAGATACGCAGTATTTT. This chain links TRBV2 with TRBJ2-3, with D possibly being TRBD2 (7 bases). Germline V gene sequence: CDR1 SNHLY, CDR2 FYNNEI. V lost 0 bases, J lost 4 bases, and 17 bases lay in between. This CDR3 contains 17 residues.

The J gene is TRBJ2-7, the V gene TRBV10-3; D is unresolved. The CDR3 spans 12 residues. Trimming shortened V by 3 bases and J by 7 bases, and 10 bases separated the two germline ends. CDR1 and CDR2 from the germline V gene are ENHRY and SYGVKD. Here the CDR3 reads CAISDRLTEQYF. CDR3 DNA: TGTGCCATCAGTGACAGGTTGACGGAGCAGTACTTC.

V usage is TRBV9 and J usage is TRBJ1-2; 8 bases agree with TRBD1. The J segment lost 3 bases and the V segment lost 0 bases, leaving 4 bases of the junction unmatched. This CDR3 contains 15 residues. CDR1 is SGDLS, CDR2 YYNGEE, per germline. CDR3 amino acids: CASSVVQGAYYGYTF. DNA for the CDR3: TGTGCCAGCAGCGTAGTGCAGGGGGCGTACTATGGCTACACCTTC.

J is TRBJ1-2 and V is TRBV7-9; possible D gene TRBD1, 5 bases. Germline V gene sequence: CDR1 SEHNR, CDR2 FQNEAQ (reference sequence). Between the trimmed V and J ends, which lost 3 bases and 8 bases, there was a span of 10 bases. The CDR3 runs to 12 residues. CDR3 sequence (DNA): TGTGCCAGCAGCTTCAGGGATAGCGGCTACACCTTC. This codes for CASSFRDSGYTF. The whole variable domain, remainder taken from reference TRBV7-9 and TRBJ1-2, is DTGVSQNPRHKITKRGQNVTFRCDPISEHNRLYWYRQTLGQGPEFLTYFQNEAQLEKSRLLSDRFSAERPKGSFSTLEIQRTEQGDSAMYLCASSFRDSGYTFGSGTRLTVV.

The chain carries TRBV6-5 and TRBJ1-3; 8 bases align to TRBD1. The CDR3 spans 15 residues. In germline, CDR1 is MNHEY, CDR2 SVGAGI. V trimming: 7 bases; J trimming: 4 bases; junction bases outside the gene matches: 9. The CDR3: CASTKDRGAGNTIYF. In DNA form, the CDR3 reads TGTGCCAGCACCAAAGACAGGGGAGCGGGAAACACCATATATTTT.

This sequence joins TRBV28 and TRBJ2-3; maybe TRBD2 (7 bases). Germline V gene sequence: CDR1 MDHEN, CDR2 SYDVKM. This CDR3 is built from 13 residues. Between the trimmed V and J ends, which lost 10 bases and 7 bases, there was a span of 18 bases. CDR3 loop: CATMAGARYTQYF. The DNA of the CDR3 is TGTGCCACGATGGCGGGGGCCCGATATACGCAGTATTTT.

The chain carries TRBV7-6 and TRBJ1-5; D not resolved. Trimming removed 1 base at V and 5 bases at J, with 12 bases between. Germline V lookup: CDR1 SGHVS, CDR2 FNYEAQ. This CDR3 region has 15 residues. DNA for the CDR3: TGTGCCAGCAGCTTAGGTAGCGGGCCTCATCAGCCCCAGCATTTT. Protein: CASSLGSGPHQPQHF.

The chain uses TRBV5-1 and TRBJ1-2; a possible D gene is TRBD1 (6 bases). The V end lost 4 bases, the J end lost 8 bases, and 18 bases lay between the germline ends. The CDR3 runs 14 residues. Germline loops: CDR1 SGHRS, CDR2 YFSETQ. This chain's CDR3 is CASSAAGSQGGYTF. CDR3 sequence (DNA): TGCGCCAGCAGCGCGGCCGGGTCCCAGGGGGGCTACACCTTC.

The chain combines TRBV15 with TRBJ1-2; D gene unclear. CDR1 and CDR2 (germline): LNHNV, YYDKDF (reference sequence). V was trimmed by 1 base and J by 3 bases, leaving 15 bases between them. The CDR3 consists of 16 residues. The CDR3 bases are TGTGCCACCAGCAGAGGAGACTACACGAAGGACTATGGCTACACCTTC. Encoded protein: CATSRGDYTKDYGYTF.

The chain joins TRBV5-1 to TRBJ1-1; tentative D call: TRBD1 (5 bases). Looked up from germline, CDR1 is SGHRS and CDR2 is YFSETQ. The CDR3 totals 14 residues. Trimming pared 5 bases from V and 0 bases from J, leaving 11 bases between. DNA for the CDR3: TGCGCCAGCAGTTATGACAGAATGAACACTGAAGCTTTCTTT. Translation gives CASSYDRMNTEAFF.

The rearrangement links TRBV30 to TRBJ1-4; tentative D call: TRBD1 (5 bases). The V gene's germline CDR1 is GTSNPN and CDR2 SVGIG (reference sequence). The V end was cut by 6 bases, the J end by 7 bases, with 21 bases between. The CDR3 contains 15 residues. CDR3 bases: TGTGCCTGCACACTGAGTGGGGCCCCTAGTGAAAAACTGTTTTTT. This codes for CACTLSGAPSEKLFF. The complete variable domain, with remaining parts taken from reference TRBV30 and TRBJ1-4, reads SQTIHQWPATLVQPVGSPLSLECTVEGTSNPNLYWYRQAAGRGLQLLFYSVGIGQISSEVPQNLSASRPQDRQFILSSKKLLLSDSGFYLCACTLSGAPSEKLFFGSGTQLSVL.

This clone is a singleton in its sample. The genes are TRBV7-9 and TRBJ1-5; D is uncertain. Trimming took 5 bases from V and 2 from J, leaving 13 bases between them. From germline, CDR1 is SEHNR and CDR2 FQNEAQ (reference sequence). The CDR3 is 15 residues long. Written as DNA, the CDR3 is TGTGCCAGCAGCGCACTTGGGCAGGGCAATCAGCCCCAGCATTTT. Translating it yields CASSALGQGNQPQHF.